This T cell receptor (beta chain) was retrieved from a study of radiation and T cells in renal cell carcinoma (dated by TCRdb to the early 2020s). In terms of the full investigation: A total of 50 or so samples underwent TCR beta sequencing, made up of roughly 26 tumors and roughly 27 peripheral blood samples. A total of 4 million to 5 million unique CDR3 nucleotide sequences, encoding 2,500,000 or so unique CDR3 amino acid sequences, were found across all 50 or so samples. The final blood draw took place at 4 weeks after radiation, the same time as nephrectomy. Study-wide findings and limitations: Because pretreatment tumor biopsies were not available, the baseline intratumoral presence of clonotypes could not be determined. The single-armed trial design could not address effects of radiation dose or scheduling on the TCR repertoire. Top tumor clonotypes rose in blood from baseline to 2 weeks post-radiation, then contracted by 4 weeks, suggesting transient expansion of tumor-resident clones. Changes in the blood repertoire were not tracked past 4 weeks after treatment.

Unmatched junction bases come to 2, with V trimmed by 2 bases and J by 5 bases. Inclusive of the bounding cysteine and phenylalanine, the CDR3 is 14 residues long. Solely the CDR3 DNA is kept, with 42 bases framed from the first base. According to the germline V gene, CDR1 reads MGHRA and CDR2 reads YSYEKL. The immunoSEQ kit was used, according to the manufacturer's recommendations, to generate TCR beta libraries from genomic DNA. For library preparation, a first multiplex PCR was performed with proprietary primers, followed by a second PCR in which unique barcodes were added, and bead cleanups were performed after each round. A positive control reaction and a negative control reaction, both provided in the kit, were run with every batch of samples. The final libraries were assessed on an Agilent 4200 TapeStation D1000 ScreenTape, pooled by volume, and quantified by qPCR. Sequencing was performed on an Illumina NextSeq500 using a MidOutput 150-cycle cartridge, with 156 Read1 cycles, 15 Index1 cycles, and the kit custom primers. The pooled library was loaded at approximately 1 pM with a roughly 22% PhiX control spike-in. The published analysis was carried out like this. Vendor-processed data were analyzed in R, and a clonotype was defined as all T cells sharing the same CDR3 nucleotide sequence. In the clone abundance analyses, frequencies in each sample were normalized to that sample's 10,000 most abundant clones. Public T cell clones, which averaged fewer than five per sample, were removed prior to analysis. Tumor-enriched and baseline blood-enriched clonotypes were defined by at least a 32-fold difference in abundance between compartments. A beta-binomial differential abundance model was applied to find clonotypes that expanded or contracted between blood time points. Similarity between tumor and blood repertoires was quantified using the Baroni-Urbani and Buser coefficient, and groups were compared with two-tailed Wilcoxon tests in R. TCRdb limited this immuneACCESS table to in-frame rearrangements with V and J called. A share of clones is missing; checked studies link under half to unresolved V genes, and the rest is unexplained. The V and J calls and clone size are taken from that table; D and trimming were inferred from the DNA. In this sample the table shows about 78,000 clones, roughly nine tenths of which occur a single time. The top ten clones comprise roughly 5.4% of the sample.

This sample's time point label indicates: blood 4 weeks post-SBRT, at nephrectomy. This sample's treatment or condition label indicates: 15 Gy SBRT to primary tumor, nephrectomy 4 weeks later. The samples were drawn from a clinical trial, where primary renal cell carcinomas were treated with 15 Gy of stereotactic body radiation therapy and then removed by nephrectomy 4 weeks afterward. To follow tumor-enriched clonotypes, peripheral blood was collected serially from radiation-treated patients at baseline and again at 2 weeks and 4 weeks after SBRT. Renal cell carcinoma with clear cell pathology was present in all patients. Genomic DNA for TCR sequencing was prepared using the QIAamp DNA Blood Mini Kit (Qiagen). The analyses included just those samples that passed every quality control check. This clone occurred once. Which antigen it targets is not known. Base quality data are lacking; no much larger clone is found one base away.

This sequence uses TRBV4-1 and TRBJ2-2; 7 junctional bases match TRBD1. The sequencing used blood, collected from a patient whose treatment included radiotherapy and nephrectomy. The sequence derives from an older woman with renal cell carcinoma. The bases read TGCGCCAGCAGCCAACGACAGGGTACCGGGGAGCTGTTTTTT. This encodes CASSQRQGTGELFF.